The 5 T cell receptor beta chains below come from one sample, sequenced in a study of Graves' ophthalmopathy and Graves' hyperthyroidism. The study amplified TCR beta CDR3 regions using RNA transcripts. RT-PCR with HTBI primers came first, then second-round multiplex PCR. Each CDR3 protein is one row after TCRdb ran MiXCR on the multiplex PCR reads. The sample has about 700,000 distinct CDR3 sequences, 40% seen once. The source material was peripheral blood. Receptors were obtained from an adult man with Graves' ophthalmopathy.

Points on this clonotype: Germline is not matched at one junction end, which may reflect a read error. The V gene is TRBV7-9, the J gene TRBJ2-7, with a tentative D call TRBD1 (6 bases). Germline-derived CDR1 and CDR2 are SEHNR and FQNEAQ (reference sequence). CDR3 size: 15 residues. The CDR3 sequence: CASSSDRYRAYGQYF. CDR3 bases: TGTGCCAGCAGCTCCGACAGGTATCGGGCCTACGGGCAGTACTTC.

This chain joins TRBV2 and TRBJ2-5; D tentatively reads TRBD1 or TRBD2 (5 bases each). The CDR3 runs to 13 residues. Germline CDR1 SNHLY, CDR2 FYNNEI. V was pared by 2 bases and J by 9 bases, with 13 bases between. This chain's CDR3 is CASSERGNQPQYF. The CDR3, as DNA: TGTGCCAGCAGTGAACGGGGCAATCAGCCCCAGTACTTC.

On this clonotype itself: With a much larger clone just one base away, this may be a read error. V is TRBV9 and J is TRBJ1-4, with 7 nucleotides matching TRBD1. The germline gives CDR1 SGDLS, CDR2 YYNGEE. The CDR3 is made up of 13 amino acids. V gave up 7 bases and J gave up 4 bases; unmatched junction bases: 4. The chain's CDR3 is CASGDSLNEKLFF. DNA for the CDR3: TGTGCCAGCGGGGACAGCCTTAATGAAAAACTGTTTTTT.

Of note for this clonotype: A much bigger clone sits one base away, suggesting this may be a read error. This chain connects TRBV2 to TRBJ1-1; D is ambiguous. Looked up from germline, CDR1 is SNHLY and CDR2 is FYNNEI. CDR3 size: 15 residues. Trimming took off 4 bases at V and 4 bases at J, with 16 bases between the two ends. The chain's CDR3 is CASSAIQIMSTEAFF. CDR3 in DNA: TGTGCCAGCAGTGCTATACAGATCATGAGCACTGAAGCTTTCTTT.

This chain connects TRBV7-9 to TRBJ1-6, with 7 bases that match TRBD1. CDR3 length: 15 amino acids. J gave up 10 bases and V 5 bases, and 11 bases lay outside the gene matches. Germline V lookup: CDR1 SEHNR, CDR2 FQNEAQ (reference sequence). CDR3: CASSDNRGSGSPLHF. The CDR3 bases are TGTGCCAGCAGCGATAACAGGGGATCTGGATCACCCCTCCACTTT.